This TCR beta chain emerged from a study of cytomegalovirus exposure and HLA in healthy donors. With 60 Vbeta and 13 Jbeta primers, the PCR was carried out. The data were produced by immunoSEQ multiplex PCR, yet TCRdb's version contains in-frame clones alone and is incomplete. Found here are 150,000 to 200,000 clones, around 80% of them singletons; the top ten hold nearly 4.5%. The length of the CDR3 is 13 residues. The germline V gene encodes CDR1 SGDLS and CDR2 YYNGEE. Trimming removed 3 bases at V and 5 bases at J, with 12 bases between. The receptor was derived from a woman younger than 45 in good health and CMV-seropositive. The chain employs TRBV9 and TRBJ2-7; the D gene is possibly TRBD1 (6 bases). What was sequenced was PBMCs. The CDR3 sequence is CASSALEGDEQYF. The CDR3 region has the DNA TGTGCCAGCAGCGCCCTCGAGGGGGACGAGCAGTACTTC.